The 6 T cell receptor beta chains below all came from one sample that was sequenced in a study of Tregs in tolerant kidney transplant recipients. The assay was immunoSEQ multiplex PCR, and TCRdb's table has in-frame clones only and misses some. The data contain around 77,000 clones, 95% to 98% of them singletons. Sequences were derived from CD4+ T cells from blood, sampled before the transplant. Receptors originate from a human donor who received a combined kidney and bone marrow transplant.

This clone was detected once. The V call is TRBV19, the J call TRBJ2-7; perhaps TRBD2 as D (5 bases). From germline, CDR1 is LNHDA and CDR2 SQIVND (reference sequence). The CDR3 spans 12 residues. V was clipped by 5 bases and J by 6 bases, with 11 bases between them. In nucleotides, the CDR3 is TGTGCCAGTAGTGAGGGCCTCTCCGAGCAGTACTTC. Translated: CASSEGLSEQYF. Drawing the rest from reference TRBV19 and TRBJ2-7, the complete variable domain is DGGITQSPKYLFRKEGQNVTLSCEQNLNHDAMYWYRQDPGQGLRLIYYSQIVNDFQKGDIAEGYSVSREKKESFPLTVTSAQKNPTAFYLCASSEGLSEQYFGPGTRLTVT.

The CDR3 nucleotides read TGCGCCAGCAGCTCTCAACCTCAGGGTACCAACTATGGCTACACCTTC. This codes for CASSSQPQGTNYGYTF. This rearrangement joins TRBV5-1 to TRBJ1-2; a weak D match, TRBD1 (5 bases). This CDR3 comprises 16 residues. Germline V lookup: CDR1 SGHRS, CDR2 YFSETQ. Between the trimmed V and J ends, which lost 3 bases and 2 bases, there was a span of 17 bases.

V and J are TRBV7-2 and TRBJ2-7, with 7 bases identical to TRBD2. J was trimmed by 2 bases and V by 4 bases; bases with no gene match: 8. Germline lookup yields CDR1 SGHTA and CDR2 FQGNSA. This CDR3 has 15 amino acids. The CDR3 loop reads CASSSRGSGPYEQYF. The CDR3 nucleotides read TGTGCCAGCAGCTCGCGGGGTAGCGGGCCCTACGAGCAGTACTTC.

The chain carries TRBV7-9 and TRBJ1-3; D is perhaps TRBD1 (6 bases). The V gene's germline CDR1 is SEHNR and CDR2 FQNEAQ (reference sequence). CDR3 length equals 13 residues. V shed 11 bases and J shed 2 bases, with 13 bases lying between them. CDR3 protein: CAGIQGAGNTIYF. The DNA of the CDR3 is TGTGCCGGGATACAGGGCGCTGGAAACACCATATATTTT.

The J gene is TRBJ2-3, the V gene TRBV6-6, with 8 bases matching TRBD1. Germline lookup yields CDR1 MNHNY and CDR2 SVGAGI (reference sequence). CDR3 size: 14 residues. The trim removed 5 bases at V and 4 bases at J, leaving 5 bases unmatched. Written as DNA, the CDR3 is TGTGCCAGCAGTGACAGGGGTGCCCCAGATACGCAGTATTTT. Protein product: CASSDRGAPDTQYF.

The chain employs TRBV4-3 and TRBJ2-3; TRBD2 matches 11 bases. The CDR3 loop spans 15 amino acids. The junction had 1 base not matched to a gene; V was cut back by 3 bases and J by 2 bases. Germline V gives CDR1 LGHNA, CDR2 YSLEER. CDR3 in DNA: TGCGCCAGCAGCCAGGGACTAGCGGTCACAGATACGCAGTATTTT. It codes for CASSQGLAVTDTQYF.